Following are 23 T cell receptor beta chains from one sample sequenced in a study of blood T cell repertoires in COVID-19. The method was immunoSEQ multiplex PCR; TCRdb's version includes in-frame clones alone and lacks a portion of them. The repertoire has fewer than 110,000 clones, around 93% of them found once; the top ten carry 17%. Sequencing was performed on peripheral blood. The receptors were gathered from a man aged 50-59 years with acute or convalescent COVID-19.

V usage is TRBV9 and J usage is TRBJ2-1; 10 bases align to TRBD2. The CDR3 has 15 residues. The V gene's germline CDR1 is SGDLS and CDR2 YYNGEE. V shed 3 bases and J 7 bases; nucleotides not matched to a gene: 7. CDR3 loop: CASSGSGGARNEQFF. CDR3 nucleotides: TGTGCCAGCAGCGGCAGCGGGGGGGCTCGGAATGAGCAGTTCTTC.

This chain links TRBV7-6 with TRBJ1-1, with 10 nucleotides matching TRBD1. Trimming took 1 base from V and 0 from J; bases not matched to a gene: 2. The germline gives CDR1 SGHVS, CDR2 FNYEAQ. This CDR3 is built from 16 residues. CDR3 residues: CASSLDGTGVNTEAFF. For the CDR3, the DNA is TGTGCCAGCAGCTTAGATGGGACAGGGGTGAACACTGAAGCTTTCTTT.

This rearrangement joins TRBV28 to TRBJ1-1, with a weak D call TRBD1 (5 bases). The CDR3 contains 14 residues. V lost 7 bases and J 0 bases, leaving 12 bases between the germline ends. Germline V gene data show CDR1 as MDHEN and CDR2 as SYDVKM. The CDR3 loop reads CASIPGGVNTEAFF. The CDR3 nucleotides read TGTGCCAGCATACCGGGGGGAGTGAACACTGAAGCTTTCTTT.

The chain combines TRBV18 with TRBJ1-1; D is undetermined. This CDR3 has 15 residues. V was trimmed by 6 bases and J by 0 bases, leaving 14 bases between them. Germline V lookup: CDR1 KGHSH, CDR2 LQKENI. The CDR3 DNA reads TGTGCCAGCTCCCAAGGCACAGCTATGAACACTGAAGCTTTCTTT. Encoded protein: CASSQGTAMNTEAFF.

This sequence joins TRBV3-1 (or the pseudogene TRBV3-2) and TRBJ1-3, with D maybe TRBD1 (5 bases). This CDR3 spans 15 amino acids. V lost 6 bases and J lost 0, with 12 bases in between. Germline V gene data show CDR1 as LGHDT and CDR2 as YNNKEL (reference sequence). The CDR3 is CASSWRQNSGNTIYF. The DNA for the CDR3 is TGTGCCAGCAGTTGGAGACAGAACTCTGGAAACACCATATATTTT.

The rearrangement links TRBV7-9 to TRBJ2-7; tentative D call: TRBD2 (6 bases). CDR3 size: 14 residues. Germline CDR1 SEHNR, CDR2 FQNEAQ (reference sequence). Trimming stripped 3 bases from V and 2 bases from J, with 11 bases between. CDR3 region: CASSFSSGPYEQYF. The CDR3 DNA sequence: TGTGCCAGCAGCTTTTCGAGCGGGCCCTACGAGCAGTACTTC.

Worth noting for this clone: This same CDR3 is encoded by further DNA sequences in the sample. The DNA for the CDR3 is TGCGCCAGCAGCCAACCCGGACAGGGGAACACTGAAGCTTTCTTT. Translation gives CASSQPGQGNTEAFF. The J gene is TRBJ1-1, the V gene TRBV4-1; 8 positions match TRBD1. This CDR3 is 15 amino acids long. V lost 2 bases to trimming and J lost 1 base; unmatched junction nucleotides: 3. Germline V gives CDR1 MGHRA, CDR2 YSYEKL.

The CDR3 sequence: CASSIDPTLGGYTF. In nucleotides, the CDR3 is TGTGCCAGTAGTATAGACCCTACACTCGGGGGCTACACCTTC. The V call is TRBV19, the J call TRBJ1-2; D remains unclear. The V end lost 0 bases, the J end lost 8 bases, and 13 bases lay between the germline ends. Looked up from germline, CDR1 is LNHDA and CDR2 is SQIVND (reference sequence). There are 14 residues in the CDR3. Based on the CDR3 plus reference TRBV19 and TRBJ1-2, the full variable domain is DGGITQSPKYLFRKEGQNVTLSCEQNLNHDAMYWYRQDPGQGLRLIYYSQIVNDFQKGDIAEGYSVSREKKESFPLTVTSAQKNPTAFYLCASSIDPTLGGYTFGSGTRLTVV.

The V gene is TRBV7-2, the J gene TRBJ2-1; TRBD2 matches at 8 bases. The CDR3 loop spans 15 amino acids. From germline, CDR1 is SGHTA and CDR2 FQGNSA. Trimming removed 1 base from V and 2 bases from J; junction bases left unmatched: 1. CDR3 in DNA: TGTGCCAGCAGCTTAGAGGGACTAGCCTACAATGAGCAGTTCTTC. Amino acids: CASSLEGLAYNEQFF.

The chain employs TRBV9 and TRBJ1-2; D gene unclear. This CDR3 comprises 13 residues. Trimming removed 0 bases at V and 4 bases at J, with 7 bases between. Per germline, CDR1 SGDLS and CDR2 YYNGEE. CDR3 DNA: TGTGCCAGCAGCGTAGGAACACCCTATGGCTACACCTTC. Encoded protein: CASSVGTPYGYTF.

The chain joins TRBV27 to TRBJ2-1, with 14 nucleotides matching TRBD2. In germline, CDR1 is MNHEY, CDR2 SMNVEV (reference sequence). This CDR3 region has 17 residues. The ends lost 1 base at V and 9 bases at J; junction bases unmatched: 8. CDR3 DNA: TGTGCCAGCAGTTTATTAGGGACTAGCGGGGGTTATGGTGAGCAGTTCTTC. Translating it yields CASSLLGTSGGYGEQFF.

The chain has TRBV4-1 and TRBJ1-2; 7 positions agree with TRBD1. Germline assignment: CDR1 MGHRA and CDR2 YSYEKL. Germline trimming cut 1 base from V and 2 bases from J; bases unmatched to any gene: 10. The CDR3 is made up of 17 amino acids. The CDR3 here is CASSQGPEGAKNYGYTF. CDR3 DNA sequence: TGCGCCAGCAGCCAAGGCCCTGAGGGGGCTAAAAACTATGGCTACACCTTC.

The J gene is TRBJ2-1, the V gene TRBV18; D not resolved. CDR3 length equals 14 residues. The germline V and J ends were trimmed by 2 bases and 10 bases, with 15 bases remaining between them. Germline assignment: CDR1 KGHSH and CDR2 LQKENI. The CDR3 here is CASSPGTQVKEQFF. The CDR3 DNA reads TGTGCCAGCTCACCAGGAACTCAGGTGAAAGAGCAGTTCTTC.

The chain has TRBV5-1 and TRBJ2-7; 9 positions match TRBD1. Germline loops: CDR1 SGHRS, CDR2 YFSETQ. With V trimmed by 3 bases and J by 0 bases, 1 base remained unmatched. The CDR3 spans 14 residues. This CDR3 is CASSWGQGSYEQYF. The CDR3 region has the DNA TGCGCCAGCAGCTGGGGACAGGGCTCCTACGAGCAGTACTTC.

The CDR3 DNA reads as TGTGCCAGCAGCTACCCGGGACAGGGGGCGCCGAACGATGAAAAACTGTTTTTT. It specifies CASSYPGQGAPNDEKLFF. J is TRBJ1-4 and V is TRBV2, with 12 bases identical to TRBD1. After removal of 6 bases from V and 6 bases from J, the junction contained 14 bases not matched to a gene. From germline, CDR1 is SNHLY and CDR2 FYNNEI. The length of the CDR3 is 18 residues.

The V call is TRBV5-1, the J call TRBJ1-6; D gene ambiguous. CDR1 SGHRS and CDR2 YFSETQ come from the germline V gene. The length of the CDR3 is 15 residues. Trimming took off 5 bases at V and 7 bases at J, with 16 bases between the two ends. This chain's CDR3 is CASSQGPTRNSPLHF. The CDR3 nucleotides read TGCGCCAGCAGTCAAGGGCCGACTAGGAATTCACCCCTCCACTTT.

The V call is TRBV9, the J call TRBJ1-4, with TRBD1 as a possible D gene (5 bases). Looked up from germline, CDR1 is SGDLS and CDR2 is YYNGEE. The V gene lost 0 bases and the J gene lost 8 bases, with 20 bases spanning the gap. The CDR3 runs to 17 residues. Here the CDR3 DNA reads TGTGCCAGCAGCGTAGGGGGCCAACGAGGTGGTGGAGAAAAACTGTTTTTT. Encoded protein: CASSVGGQRGGGEKLFF.

This clone was seen only once. The chain recombines TRBV4-1 with TRBJ1-6, with 10 bases fitting TRBD1. Per the germline V gene, CDR1 is MGHRA and CDR2 is YSYEKL. V dropped 4 bases and J dropped 7; count of bases not matched to a gene: 7. The CDR3 contains 16 residues. The CDR3 region is CASSLPRDRGNSPLHF. CDR3 bases: TGCGCCAGCAGCCTACCCCGGGACAGGGGAAATTCACCCCTCCACTTT.

This clone appeared once. The chain joins TRBV6-6 to TRBJ2-7; 8 nucleotides match TRBD2. The V gene end was trimmed by 5 bases and the J gene end by 5 bases; junction bases not matched to a gene: 8. The germline V gene encodes CDR1 MNHNY and CDR2 SVGAGI (reference sequence). This CDR3 is 14 amino acids long. Written as DNA, the CDR3 is TGTGCCAGCAGTGACTGGGGGCGGGGGGACGAGCAGTACTTC. This translates into CASSDWGRGDEQYF.

The chain combines TRBV28 with TRBJ1-5; D not certain. The germline gives CDR1 MDHEN, CDR2 SYDVKM. Trimming cost V 10 bases and J 11 bases, with 15 bases left between them. The CDR3 runs 11 residues. The CDR3 coding sequence is TGTGCCACCAGGACCCTCCGGGCCCAGCATTTT. This sequence encodes CATRTLRAQHF.

The gene calls are TRBV7-2 and TRBJ2-5, with D possibly TRBD2 on 5 matching bases. This CDR3 is 15 amino acids long. V gave up 1 base and J gave up 1 base, with 10 bases separating them. The V gene's germline CDR1 is SGHTA and CDR2 FQGNSA. DNA for the CDR3: TGTGCCAGCAGCTTAGAGGGCGGGTTCCAAGAGACCCAGTACTTC. Translation: CASSLEGGFQETQYF.

The CDR3 protein is CASSVAQGGGYTF. The CDR3 region has the DNA TGTGCCAGCAGCGTAGCGCAGGGGGGTGGCTACACCTTC. The genes are TRBV9 and TRBJ1-2, with 7 bases that match TRBD1. This CDR3 comprises 13 residues. The germline V gene has CDR1 SGDLS and CDR2 YYNGEE. V shed 0 bases, J shed 7 bases, and the junction held 3 bases outside the gene matches.

The J gene is TRBJ1-2, the V gene TRBV4-2; TRBD1 matches 8 bases. This CDR3 has 16 residues. J lost 3 bases, V lost 0 bases, and 6 bases had no gene match. CDR1 and CDR2 from the germline V gene are LGHNA and YNFKEQ. CDR3 sequence (DNA): TGTGCCAGCAGCCAAGATACAGGGGGAGTGGACTATGGCTACACCTTC. Amino acids: CASSQDTGGVDYGYTF.